The 21 T cell receptor beta chains below come from one sample, sequenced in a study of blood T cell repertoires in COVID-19. TCRdb keeps only in-frame clones here, not all; method: immunoSEQ multiplex PCR. The sample holds hundreds of thousands of clones, 75% to 90% seen once. The sequenced sample consisted of peripheral blood. The origin of the receptors is a woman aged 25 to 45 who had recovered from COVID-19.

V gene TRBV7-9 combines with J gene TRBJ1-4; D remains ambiguous. Germline values: CDR1 SEHNR, CDR2 FQNEAQ (reference sequence). Trimming stripped 1 base from V and 8 bases from J, with 14 bases between. CDR3 length: 15 residues. The CDR3 coding sequence is TGTGCCAGCAGCTTAGGACCGCAGGTCCTAGAAAAACTGTTTTTT. It codes for CASSLGPQVLEKLFF.

J is TRBJ2-2 and V is TRBV7-2, with 7 bases identical to TRBD2. Germline assignment: CDR1 SGHTA and CDR2 FQGNSA. This CDR3 region has 14 residues. V lost 5 bases, J lost 5 bases, and 5 bases stayed unmatched. CDR3 bases: TGTGCCAGCAGCCAATTGGGGGGGACCGGGGAGCTGTTTTTT. Encoded protein: CASSQLGGTGELFF.

This chain connects TRBV9 to TRBJ2-5, with TRBD2 matching 11 bases. CDR1 SGDLS and CDR2 YYNGEE come from the germline V gene. CDR3 length equals 15 residues. Trimming at V came to 3 bases and at J to 4 bases, leaving 5 bases not matched to a gene. The CDR3: CASSATGTSGETQYF. CDR3 coding DNA: TGTGCCAGCAGCGCCACAGGGACTAGCGGAGAGACCCAGTACTTC.

V is TRBV4-2 and J is TRBJ2-1, with a tentative D call TRBD2 (5 bases). V was pared by 2 bases and J by 0 bases, with 11 bases between. The CDR3 is made up of 16 amino acids. The V gene's germline CDR1 is LGHNA and CDR2 YNFKEQ. In DNA, the CDR3 is TGTGCCAGCAGCCAATCATTGGGGAGCTCCTACAATGAGCAGTTCTTC. This translates into CASSQSLGSSYNEQFF.

The chain uses TRBV6-1 and TRBJ1-1, with 10 bases lining up with TRBD1. The CDR3 is 20 residues long. CDR1 is MNHNS and CDR2 is SASEGT in the germline V gene. Unmatched junction bases numbered 20, after V lost 1 base and J lost 6 bases. CDR3 nucleotides: TGTGCCAGCAGTGAAGGATTCGGGAGGACAGGGGGAACGTATGGCTCTGAAGCTTTCTTT. Protein: CASSEGFGRTGGTYGSEAFF.

The CDR3 sequence is CASSSIKTVNYGYTF. The CDR3 nucleotides read TGTGCCAGCAGTTCTATAAAGACAGTCAACTATGGCTACACCTTC. The chain recombines TRBV6-5 with TRBJ1-2, with D possibly being TRBD1 (5 bases). This CDR3 is built from 15 residues. The V end was cut by 4 bases, the J end by 2 bases, with 14 bases between. Germline CDR1 reads MNHEY; CDR2 reads SVGAGI.

The chain has TRBV30 and TRBJ1-1; a weak D match, TRBD1 (6 bases). The CDR3 spans 13 residues. CDR1 GTSNPN and CDR2 SVGIG come from the germline V gene (reference sequence). Trimming shortened V by 0 bases and J by 6 bases, and 11 bases separated the two germline ends. The CDR3 loop reads CAWSVTGYAEAFF. CDR3 in DNA: TGTGCCTGGAGTGTTACAGGGTACGCTGAAGCTTTCTTT.

The chain uses TRBV19 and TRBJ2-5; maybe TRBD2 (6 bases). The CDR3 is 15 residues long. Germline loops: CDR1 LNHDA, CDR2 SQIVND (reference sequence). The V end was cut by 3 bases, the J end by 0 bases, with 11 bases between. CDR3 coding DNA: TGTGCCAGTAGTATTAGAGCGGGCTACCAAGAGACCCAGTACTTC. This codes for CASSIRAGYQETQYF. Drawing the rest from reference TRBV19 and TRBJ2-5, the complete variable domain is DGGITQSPKYLFRKEGQNVTLSCEQNLNHDAMYWYRQDPGQGLRLIYYSQIVNDFQKGDIAEGYSVSREKKESFPLTVTSAQKNPTAFYLCASSIRAGYQETQYFGPGTRLLVL.

In this sample, this clone turned up a few times. V and J are TRBV9 and TRBJ2-7; D gene uncertain. Trimming took 4 bases from V and 2 from J, leaving 13 bases between them. The CDR3 has 14 amino acids. CDR1 and CDR2 from the germline V gene are SGDLS and YYNGEE. CDR3: CASSPRGEAYEQYF. The CDR3 coding sequence is TGTGCCAGCAGCCCCCGCGGCGAGGCCTACGAGCAGTACTTC.

The chain recombines TRBV6-2 or TRBV6-3 with TRBJ2-3; D is undetermined. The CDR3 totals 13 residues. Trimming removed 2 bases from V and 5 bases from J, with 8 bases in between. Germline assignment: CDR1 MNHEY and CDR2 SVGEGT. This CDR3 reads CASSYGPGDTQYF. In DNA form, the CDR3 reads TGTGCCAGCAGTTACGGTCCCGGAGATACGCAGTATTTT.

V and J are TRBV6-2 or TRBV6-3 and TRBJ2-5; the D gene is possibly TRBD2 (5 bases). The CDR3 is made up of 14 amino acids. Between the trimmed V and J ends, which lost 5 bases and 5 bases, there was a span of 15 bases. The germline V gene has CDR1 MNHEY and CDR2 SVGEGT. The CDR3 nucleotides read TGTGCCAGCAGTAGACCCGGGGTTGGCGAGACCCAGTACTTC. Translation gives CASSRPGVGETQYF.

This chain joins TRBV6-5 and TRBJ2-7; the match to TRBD1 covers 7 bases. There are 11 residues in the CDR3. Germline CDR1 MNHEY, CDR2 SVGAGI. The V and J ends lost 10 bases and 5 bases, in that order; junction bases with no gene match: 5. The CDR3: CAMGQLNEQYF. The CDR3 coding sequence is TGTGCCATGGGACAGCTAAACGAGCAGTACTTC.

This chain joins TRBV5-1 and TRBJ2-7; 9 positions match TRBD2. The ends lost 7 bases at V and 2 bases at J; junction bases unmatched: 13. Germline V gene data show CDR1 as SGHRS and CDR2 as YFSETQ. The CDR3 consists of 16 residues. In DNA, the CDR3 is TGCGCCAGCGCCCCGATAGGAAGCGGGGGGCCCTACGAGCAGTACTTC. Translated, it gives CASAPIGSGGPYEQYF.

CDR3 sequence (DNA): TGTGCCACCAGCAGTACAAGGGGCTCCTACGAGCAGTACTTC. Residues: CATSSTRGSYEQYF. This rearrangement joins TRBV15 to TRBJ2-7; D is perhaps TRBD1 (5 bases). Trimming pared 3 bases from V and 0 bases from J, leaving 9 bases between. The V gene's germline CDR1 is LNHNV and CDR2 YYDKDF (reference sequence). The CDR3 consists of 14 residues.

In its sample, this clone was seen once. The chain uses TRBV4-3 and TRBJ2-7, with D tentatively TRBD2 (5 bases). The CDR3 length is 11 residues. Trimming pared 1 base from V and 7 bases from J, leaving 5 bases between. Per germline, CDR1 LGHNA and CDR2 YSLEER. This CDR3 is CASSQAGEQYF. The DNA for the CDR3 is TGCGCCAGCAGCCAAGCGGGGGAGCAGTACTTC.

The gene calls are TRBV7-2 and TRBJ1-6; D not certain. This CDR3 is built from 16 residues. V shed 0 bases and J shed 10 bases, with 16 bases lying between them. Germline V gene lookup returns CDR1 SGHTA and CDR2 FQGNSA. The CDR3 loop is CASSLASRGLGSPLHF. The DNA for the CDR3 is TGTGCCAGCAGCTTAGCGTCTCGGGGATTGGGCTCACCCCTCCACTTT. Using reference TRBV7-2 and TRBJ1-6 for the parts outside the CDR3, the full variable domain is GAGVSQSPSNKVTEKGKDVELRCDPISGHTALYWYRQSLGQGLEFLIYFQGNSAPDKSGLPSDRFSAERTGGSVSTLTIQRTQQEDSAVYLCASSLASRGLGSPLHFGNGTRLTVT.

The chain combines TRBV19 with TRBJ1-1; D uncertain. The CDR3 consists of 12 residues. CDR1 LNHDA and CDR2 SQIVND come from the germline V gene (reference sequence). Trimming removed 6 bases from V and 5 bases from J, with 10 bases in between. The CDR3 DNA is TGTGCCAGTAGGGCGGGAGGGACTGAAGCTTTCTTT. It translates to CASRAGGTEAFF.

This clone has just a few counts. The chain couples TRBV5-1 to TRBJ2-7; a possible D gene is TRBD2 (5 bases). Looked up from germline, CDR1 is SGHRS and CDR2 is YFSETQ. Trimming left V 3 bases short and J 5 bases short, with 18 bases between. The CDR3 is 15 residues long. DNA for the CDR3: TGCGCCAGCAGCTCCTCGTATGGGGAGTCGGACGAGCAGTACTTC. It encodes CASSSSYGESDEQYF.

V gene TRBV5-1 combines with J gene TRBJ2-1; 8 positions agree with TRBD2. Germline CDR1 SGHRS, CDR2 YFSETQ. Unmatched junction bases numbered 4, after V lost 5 bases and J lost 0 bases. The CDR3 totals 15 residues. CDR3 residues: CASRESGSSYNEQFF. The CDR3 DNA follows: TGCGCCAGCAGGGAGAGCGGGAGCTCCTACAATGAGCAGTTCTTC.

This chain uses TRBV5-1 with TRBJ2-2; 9 nucleotides line up with TRBD2. The junction had 6 bases not matched to a gene; V was cut back by 0 bases and J by 6 bases. CDR3 size: 16 residues. CDR1 and CDR2 from the germline V gene are SGHRS and YFSETQ. CDR3 nucleotides: TGCGCCAGCAGCTTGGCTTCTAGCGGGGCGGCCGGGGAGCTGTTTTTT. This sequence encodes CASSLASSGAAGELFF.

The chain employs TRBV18 and TRBJ1-3; D perhaps matches TRBD1 (6 bases). CDR3 length equals 16 residues. Germline CDR1 KGHSH, CDR2 LQKENI. V shed 3 bases and J shed 0 bases, with 12 bases lying between them. The CDR3 spells CASSPRTVSSGNTIYF. DNA of the CDR3: TGTGCCAGCTCACCTCGGACAGTGAGCTCTGGAAACACCATATATTTT.